This T cell receptor (beta chain) comes out of a study of vaccination effects on CD4 cells after COVID-19. Germline loops: CDR1 MNHEY, CDR2 SVGAGI. V lost 6 bases and J 3 bases, leaving 17 bases between the germline ends. CDR3 length equals 15 residues. Viral peptide pool expansion of antigen-specific CD4+ T cells preceded sequencing in the ViraFEST assay. CD4+ T cell isolation took place after approximately 11 days of culture. Two doses of BNT162b2 or mRNA-1273 vaccine were administered to participants. Measured with immunoSEQ multiplex PCR; TCRdb has only the in-frame clones, and not every one. This sample has tens of thousands of clones, with under 80% found just once. With respect to this clone: Antigen: not known.

The TCR sequence derives from a human donor who received a COVID-19 vaccine. V gene TRBV6-5 combines with J gene TRBJ1-1; unclear D gene. The material was CD4+ T cells from PBMCs cultured with HCoV-OC43 spike peptides, obtained after COVID-19 vaccination. Subset reported: HCoV-OC43 spike overlapping peptide pool stimulation. The CDR3 region is CASSPVGEWDTEAFF. The CDR3 bases are TGTGCCAGCAGCCCCGTTGGGGAATGGGACACTGAAGCTTTCTTT.